Below, one T cell receptor beta chain is given with its context. Its antigen is still unknown. Other DNA sequences in this sample translate to the same CDR3. The data originate from a study of a mutant IDH1 vaccine in newly diagnosed glioma. Background on the study: Most patients had radiochemotherapy with temozolomide before enrollment; others had one alone.

The CDR3 spans 11 residues. Between the trimmed V and J ends, which lost 5 bases and 3 bases, there was a span of 5 bases. Germline-derived CDR1 and CDR2 are WNHNN and SYGVQD (reference sequence). The method was immunoSEQ multiplex PCR; TCRdb's version includes in-frame clones alone and lacks a portion of them. The data show about 38,000 clones, around three quarters seen once. Regarding time point: week 5, during vaccination. In the vaccine, a single dose held 300 ug of the mutant IDH1 20-mer peptide, along with topical imiquimod. This specimen consisted of PBMCs, obtained from a glioma patient whose treatment included an IDH1 peptide vaccine. This TCR was recovered from a man aged 40-50 years with glioma. This chain connects TRBV10-1 to TRBJ2-7; D is unclear. As DNA, the CDR3 is TGCGCCAGCAGTTCGGGCTACGAGCAGTACTTC. This encodes CASSSGYEQYF.